This entry concerns a single TCR beta chain. Its antigen remains unknown. One end of the junction does not line up with germline, which may come from a read error. Here immunoSEQ multiplex PCR was the method, and the copy in TCRdb shows in-frame clones only, minus some. This table holds under 55,000 clones, about 80% found once. Single viable CD3+CD4+CD8-CD45RO+ cells were sorted as the memory CD4+ T cells. Positive selection with CD4 microbeads enriched total CD4+ T cells. These data come from a study of memory CD4+ T cells and cytomegalovirus serostatus. This CDR3 is built from 14 residues. CDR1 and CDR2 (germline): SEHNR, FQNEAQ (reference sequence). Broader study findings: Suggested: most of the CMV-linked TCR signature lies in CD4+ memory cells. Each of roughly 65 CMV-associated TCRbeta sequences occurred in one to five individuals.

The TCR sequence derives from an adult in good health and CMV-seropositive. This chain joins TRBV7-9 and TRBJ2-7; 9 positions agree with TRBD2. The specimen sequenced was memory CD4+ T cells from blood. For the CDR3, the DNA is TGTGCCAGCAGCGTAGCGGGGGCTTCCTACGAGCAGTACTTC. Its translation is CASSVAGASYEQYF.